Reported below is one TCR beta chain. This entry belongs to a study of T cell repertoires in cytomegalovirus infection. Germline V lookup: CDR1 MNHEY, CDR2 SVGEGT. The germline V and J ends were trimmed by 7 bases and 0 bases, with 8 bases remaining between them. The CDR3 has 13 amino acids. TCRdb reprocessed the reads with MiXCR, giving one entry per CDR3 protein. The repertoire holds 300,000 or so distinct CDR3 sequences, with roughly 26% as singletons. The rearrangement joins TRBV6-2 or TRBV6-3 to TRBJ2-3; D gene ambiguous. The specimen was PBMCs. The source of this sequence is a human donor in good health (CMV status not recorded). Some clones in this sample may be carry-over from other donors' samples. CDR3 sequence (DNA): TGTGCCAGCAAGGCGGACAGCACAGATACGCAGTATTTT. It is translated as CASKADSTDTQYF.